This TCR beta chain was identified during a study of lymphopenia after photon versus proton radiotherapy. Study observations and caveats: Oligoclonal CD8+ Temra expansion after nadir drove photon patients' diversity drop.

Assay used: immunoSEQ multiplex PCR; TCRdb lists only in-frame clones, some missing. The data hold 150,000 to 200,000 clones, with 88% observed a single time. To note about this clone: Its target is unknown.

V was pared by 5 bases and J by 7 bases, with 3 bases of the junction left unmatched. Germline V gene data show CDR1 as SQVTM and CDR2 as ANQGSEA. The length of the CDR3 is 11 residues. Material: peripheral blood, obtained from a patient treated with photon-based radiotherapy. The V and J genes are TRBV29-1 and TRBJ2-5; TRBD1 matches at 8 bases. This TCR came from a man aged 45-65 years with gastric cancer. CDR3 region: CSVQQGGTQYF. Here the CDR3 DNA reads TGCAGCGTTCAACAGGGGGGGACCCAGTACTTC.